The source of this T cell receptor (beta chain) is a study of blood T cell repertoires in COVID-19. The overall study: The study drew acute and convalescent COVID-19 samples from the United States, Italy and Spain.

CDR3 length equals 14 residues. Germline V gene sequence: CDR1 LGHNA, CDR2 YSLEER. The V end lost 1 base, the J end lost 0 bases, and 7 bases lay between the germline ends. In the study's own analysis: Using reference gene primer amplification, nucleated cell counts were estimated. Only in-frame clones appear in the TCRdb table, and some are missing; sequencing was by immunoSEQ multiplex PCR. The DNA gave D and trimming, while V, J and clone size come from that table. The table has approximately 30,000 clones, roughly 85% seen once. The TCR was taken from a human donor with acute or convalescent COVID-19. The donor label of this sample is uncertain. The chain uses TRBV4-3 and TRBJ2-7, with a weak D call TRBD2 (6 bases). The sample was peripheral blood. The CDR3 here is CASSQVGSSYEQYF. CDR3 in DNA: TGCGCCAGCAGCCAAGTCGGGAGCTCCTACGAGCAGTACTTC.